Listed below are T cell receptor beta chains from one sample, sequenced in a study of blood T cell repertoires in COVID-19. Clones were sequenced by immunoSEQ multiplex PCR, and TCRdb holds only the in-frame ones, with some missing. The sample comprises under 200,000 clones, around 85% of which are singletons, and about 9.1% rests with the top ten. Sequencing was performed on peripheral blood. The receptor set was obtained from a woman at least 80 years old with acute or convalescent COVID-19. The CDR3 runs from the conserved cysteine through the conserved F or W. Each record gives: J gene, D gene, V gene, clone size, CDR3 DNA, CDR3 protein. A D gene is named only where the DNA matches it firmly. Not every row has a clone size; where given, it reads once, few, many or a size class.

>TRBJ2-1|TRBD2|TRBV5-1|-
TGCGCCAGCAGCTTGACTAGCGGGAGGGCCCTCTACAATGAGCAGTTCTTC
CASSLTSGRALYNEQFF
>TRBJ1-5|-|TRBV2|-
TGTGCCAGCAGTGAGGGCGGGGGTAATCAGCCCCAGCATTTT
CASSEGGGNQPQHF
>TRBJ1-6|-|TRBV9|once
TGTGCCAGCAGCCTGACAGACTCCTATAATTCACCCCTCCACTTT
CASSLTDSYNSPLHF
>TRBJ2-7|-|TRBV7-2|few
TGTGCCAGCAGCTTCGCCCGCGGAGGGAGCTACGAGCAGTACTTC
CASSFARGGSYEQYF
>TRBJ1-2|-|TRBV9|once
TGTGCCAGCAGCGTAGATGGCAGGGAAGGTGGCTACACCTTC
CASSVDGREGGYTF
>TRBJ2-3|TRBD2|TRBV7-2|-
TGTGCCAGCAGCCCCTCTAGCGGGGAGGGAGATACGCAGTATTTT
CASSPSSGEGDTQYF
>TRBJ1-2|-|TRBV12-3/TRBV12-4|-
TGTGCCAGCAGTTTAGGGACAGCCCATGGCTACACCTTC
CASSLGTAHGYTF
>TRBJ1-3|-|TRBV10-1|few
TGCGCCAGCAGTGAGTCCGGGGGATCCGGAAACACCATATATTTT
CASSESGGSGNTIYF
>TRBJ1-5|TRBD1|TRBV27|-
TGTGCCAGCAGTTTCGTCACAGGGGGCGGTCAGCCCCAGCATTTT
CASSFVTGGGQPQHF
>TRBJ2-5|-|TRBV14|few
TGTGCCAGCAGCGCCGCGGGACTTAGCTCGGAGACCCAGTACTTC
CASSAAGLSSETQYF
>TRBJ1-5|TRBD1|TRBV18|-
TGTGCCAGCTCACTTCCACAGGGGAATAGCAATCAGCCCCAGCATTTT
CASSLPQGNSNQPQHF
>TRBJ1-5|-|TRBV30|-
TGTGCCTGGAATAGTGGCCTCGGAAAGGGGAATCAGCCCCAGCATTTT
CAWNSGLGKGNQPQHF
>TRBJ1-2|-|TRBV7-2|once
TGTGCCAGCAGCTTAGTGAGGGTCCATGGCTACACCTTC
CASSLVRVHGYTF
>TRBJ2-3|-|TRBV9|-
TGTGCCAGCAGCGCCACCCCTAGTACTTTAAGCACAGATACGCAGTATTTT
CASSATPSTLSTDTQYF
>TRBJ2-7|-|TRBV6-4|-
TGTGCCAGCAGTGCGGAGGCCCTTTCCTACGAGCAGTACTTC
CASSAEALSYEQYF
>TRBJ2-3|-|TRBV10-3|-
TGTGCCATCAGTGAGGAAGGGGTCACAGATACGCAGTATTTT
CAISEEGVTDTQYF
>TRBJ2-2|-|TRBV10-3|-
TGTGCCATCAGTGTTGGGCTCAACAACAGCCCCGGGGAGCTGTTTTTT
CAISVGLNNSPGELFF
>TRBJ2-7|TRBD1|TRBV7-9|-
TGTGCCAGCAGCTCCACGGACAGGGGAGGCGACGAGCAGTACTTC
CASSSTDRGGDEQYF
>TRBJ2-7|TRBD2|TRBV7-9|-
TGTGCCAGCAGCTTACCGAGGGCTAGCGGGGATGACGAGCAGTACTTC
CASSLPRASGDDEQYF
>TRBJ2-5|TRBD2|TRBV5-6|-
TGTGCCAGCAGCTCCACGGACCTCCGGACTAGAAAGACCCAGTACTTC
CASSSTDLRTRKTQYF
>TRBJ2-7|-|TRBV5-1|-
TGCGCCAGCAGCTTGACAATAACAGGTACCTCCTACGAGCAGTACTTC
CASSLTITGTSYEQYF
>TRBJ2-6|TRBD1|TRBV5-5|-
TGTGCCAGCAGCGAGGACAGGTGGGCCAACGTCCTGACTTTC
CASSEDRWANVLTF
>TRBJ2-6|-|TRBV21-1|-
TGTGCCAGCAGCATCCAGGGAAAAGGGGCCAACGTCCTGATTTTC
CASSIQGKGANVLIF
>TRBJ1-5|TRBD1|TRBV28|-
TGTGCCAGCAGTGGGCGGACAGGGAAGGGGCAGGGGCGGCAGCCCCAGCATTTT
CASSGRTGKGQGRQPQHF
>TRBJ2-1|TRBD1|TRBV5-1|-
TGCGCCAGCAGCTTGGGGGACAGCAACAATGAGCAGTTCTTC
CASSLGDSNNEQFF
>TRBJ2-5|TRBD1|TRBV4-1|-
TGCGCCAGCAGCCAACCGGACAGGGTCCGAAGAGAGACCCAGTACTTC
CASSQPDRVRRETQYF
>TRBJ2-2|TRBD2|TRBV13|-
TGTGCCAGCAGCGCGGGACTATCGAACACCGGGGAGCTGTTTTTT
CASSAGLSNTGELFF
>TRBJ2-1|TRBD2|TRBV14|few
TGTGCCAGCAGCCCAAGACGGACTAGCGGCTCCTACAATGAGCAGTTCTTC
CASSPRRTSGSYNEQFF
>TRBJ2-7|TRBD1|TRBV7-2|-
TGTGCCAGCAGCTTAGATGGGACAGCCTACGAGCAGTACTTC
CASSLDGTAYEQYF
>TRBJ2-3|TRBD2|TRBV13|-
TGTGCCAGCAGCTTAGTATGGCGGGGGGGCCGGATAGATACGCAGTATTTT
CASSLVWRGGRIDTQYF
>TRBJ2-7|-|TRBV6-5|-
TGTGCCAGCAGTTACTCGCCTAGCAAATCCTACGAGCAGTACTTC
CASSYSPSKSYEQYF
>TRBJ2-2|TRBD1|TRBV2|-
TGTGCCAGCAGCCTAACCCCGGACAGGGGATCCGGGGAGCTGTTTTTT
CASSLTPDRGSGELFF
>TRBJ1-1|TRBD1|TRBV7-8|-
TGTGCCAGCAGCCCGGACAGGTTGGCTTTCTTT
CASSPDRLAFF
>TRBJ1-3|TRBD1|TRBV19|-
TGTGCCAGTAGTAACAGGGGCCGCTCTGGAAACACCATATATTTT
CASSNRGRSGNTIYF
>TRBJ1-2|-|TRBV24-1|-
TGTGCCACCAGTGATTTCCCCTTATCTGGCTACACCTTC
CATSDFPLSGYTF
>TRBJ1-4|-|TRBV20-1|-
TGCAGTGCTAGTTGGGGAGTTGGGGAAAAACTGTTTTTT
CSASWGVGEKLFF
>TRBJ1-2|TRBD1|TRBV5-4|-
TGTGCCAGCAGCTTGTCGGGACAGGGCGGGTATGGCTACACCTTC
CASSLSGQGGYGYTF
>TRBJ1-6|-|TRBV21-1|-
TGTGCCAGCAGCAAAGGATCGGATGCGGGCAATTCACCCCTCCACTTT
CASSKGSDAGNSPLHF
>TRBJ1-2|TRBD1|TRBV7-2|-
TGTGCCAGCAGCTTTGGGGCCGGGACAGTCTATGGCTACACCTTC
CASSFGAGTVYGYTF
>TRBJ2-7|-|TRBV7-9|-
TGTGCCAGCAGACGGGACACCCTAACCTACGAGCAGTACTTC
CASRRDTLTYEQYF
>TRBJ2-1|-|TRBV29-1|-
TGCAGCGTTGTGTCGGGGGTTCGGAATGAGCAGTTCTTC
CSVVSGVRNEQFF
>TRBJ2-3|-|TRBV19|-
TGTGCCAGTAGTATGGTAGGGACTAGCACAGATACGCAGTATTTT
CASSMVGTSTDTQYF
>TRBJ1-2|-|TRBV3-1/TRBV3-2|-
TGTGCCAGCAGCCAAGATATTGCGGCAGGGCACCTTCGATCCTTC
CASSQDIAAGHLRSF
>TRBJ2-7|TRBD1|TRBV10-3|-
TGTGCCATCAGGGACCCGGGACAGACCAACGAGCAGTACTTC
CAIRDPGQTNEQYF
>TRBJ2-5|-|TRBV9|-
TGTGCCAGCAGCGGGCCTAGGAGGTGGACCCAGTACTTC
CASSGPRRWTQYF
>TRBJ1-1|-|TRBV27|-
TGTGCCAGCAGTTTATCAGGTAGTGGGGGGGTGAGGATCTTT
CASSLSGSGGVRIF
>TRBJ2-7|-|TRBV12-3/TRBV12-4|-
TGTGCCAGCAGCAAAGTGGCAGGCTACGAGCAGTACTTC
CASSKVAGYEQYF
>TRBJ2-5|TRBD1|TRBV30|many
TGTGCCTGGAGTGTAGGGACAGGGGCAGAGACCCAGTACTTC
CAWSVGTGAETQYF
>TRBJ2-4|-|TRBV19|-
TGTGCCAGTAGTCCCCAGGGCGTCTCGTGGAAAAACATTCAGTACTTC
CASSPQGVSWKNIQYF
>TRBJ1-1|TRBD1|TRBV30|-
TGTGCCTGGTCGGACAGGGCCATTCCAGCAGCTTTCTTT
CAWSDRAIPAAFF
>TRBJ1-2|-|TRBV29-1|-
TGCAGCGTTGAAGGGGGGGGAGCTAACTATGGCTACACCTTC
CSVEGGGANYGYTF
>TRBJ1-2|-|TRBV19|once
TGTGCCAGTAGTATGAACAGGGTGAGCTATGGCTACACCTTC
CASSMNRVSYGYTF
>TRBJ2-7|-|TRBV27|-
TGTGCCAGCAGTTTAGGGTGGGACACTTTATACGAGCAGTACTTC
CASSLGWDTLYEQYF